This is a list of T cell receptor beta chains from one sample in a study of identical twins. TCRdb redid the calling of the 5' RACE reads with MiXCR, one entry per CDR3 protein. The sample has 750,000 to 950,000 distinct CDR3 sequences, about 12% seen once. These records were also assigned to another study, of yellow fever vaccine responses in identical twins.

Material: PBMCs. These receptors were collected from a woman under 30 in good health. Both conserved end residues are part of each CDR3. Each record gives: D gene, J gene, clone size, V gene, CDR3 DNA, CDR3 protein. D genes are given only for firm matches. Not every row has a clone size; where given, it reads once, few, many or a size class.

>TRBD2|TRBJ2-1|NA|TRBV5-6
TGTGCCAGCAGCTTGGAGTTGACTAGCTCGGGGTCCGGCAATGAGCAGTTCTTC
CASSLELTSSGSGNEQFF
>TRBD2|TRBJ2-1|NA|TRBV5-1
TGCGCCAGCAGCTTGGCCCCCGGGACTAGCGGGAGGTGGAGGAGCTCCTACAATGAGCAGTTCTTC
CASSLAPGTSGRWRSSYNEQFF
>NA|TRBJ1-1|few|TRBV18
TGTGCCAGCTCACCCCGGGACGGAAACACTGAAGCTTTCTTT
CASSPRDGNTEAFF
>NA|TRBJ2-5|NA|TRBV20-1
TGCAGTAGGGGTGGCAGCTTTGGGGAGACCCAGTACTTC
CSRGGSFGETQYF
>TRBD2|TRBJ2-1|few|TRBV10-3
TGTGCCATCAGTAACAAGCGGGACGCGAATGAGCAGTTCTTC
CAISNKRDANEQFF
>NA|TRBJ1-2|few|TRBV6-5
TGTGCCAGCAGTTACTCCGGGGATGGCTACACCTTC
CASSYSGDGYTF
>TRBD1|TRBJ2-1|few|TRBV11-2
TGTGCCAGCAGCTTAGTCGGACAGGGTTCCGGTGAGCAGTTCTTC
CASSLVGQGSGEQFF
>NA|TRBJ2-1|few|TRBV20-1
TGCAGTGCTACCCACGGGACTGACCCTCAGGAGCAGTTCTTC
CSATHGTDPQEQFF
>TRBD1|TRBJ2-5|NA|TRBV11-3
TGTGCCAGCAGCCCTTTAGGGGGCAGGGTGACCCAGTACTTC
CASSPLGGRVTQYF
>NA|TRBJ2-2|many|TRBV4-1
TGCGCCAGCAGCCAAGAGTCAACCAGGGGACGGACCGGGGAGCTGTTTTTT
CASSQESTRGRTGELFF
>NA|TRBJ2-1|few|TRBV3-1
TGTGCCAGCAGCCAAGAGGGGGTTTTTGAGCAGTTCTTC
CASSQEGVFEQFF
>NA|TRBJ2-4|few|TRBV10-3
TGTGCCATCAGTGAGAGAGCGACAGGCGGGGTAGCCAAAAACATTCAGTACTTC
CAISERATGGVAKNIQYF
>TRBD1|TRBJ2-1|NA|TRBV7-6
TGTGCCAGCAGCTTAGCGGTCAGGGGGCTTTACAATGAGCAGTTCTTC
CASSLAVRGLYNEQFF
>NA|TRBJ1-4|NA|TRBV7-6
TGTGCCAGCAGCCGCGATGGGCAGGCTAGGAATGAAAAACTGTTTTTT
CASSRDGQARNEKLFF
>NA|TRBJ1-1|NA|TRBV9
TGTGCCAGCAGCGTAAGGTCCAGGGGAGAAACTGAAGCTTTCTTT
CASSVRSRGETEAFF
>NA|TRBJ2-1|NA|TRBV24-1
TGTGCCACCAGTGATCCGGGTCCTTTGAACTATGAGCAGTTCTTC
CATSDPGPLNYEQFF
>NA|TRBJ2-1|many|TRBV20-1
TGCAGTGCTGAAGCACTAGTTAATGAGCAGTTCTTC
CSAEALVNEQFF
>TRBD2|TRBJ2-7|few|TRBV7-8
TGTGCCAGCAGCTTCCTAGCGGTCGGAGGGCTGAACGAGCAGTACTTC
CASSFLAVGGLNEQYF
>NA|TRBJ1-1|NA|TRBV12-3/TRBV12-4
TGTGCCAGCAGTCCACGGGACACCTCGGGGACTGAAGCTTTCTTT
CASSPRDTSGTEAFF